The sequence of this T cell receptor beta chain was determined in a study of T cell responses to AZD1222 COVID-19 vaccine. General study findings and limits: Breadth and depth of Spike-specific TCRs rose after two AZD1222 doses. AZD1222 recipients seropositive at baseline numbered only six or seven. Nearly half of unique spike-specific TCRs reportedly avoided B.1.351 and B.1.1.7 mutated regions.

As for this clone: The antigen remains unidentified.

Some second doses came at about 4 weeks and others at about 12 weeks; these were pooled. V shed 0 bases and J shed 0 bases, with 18 bases lying between them. The CDR3 covers 19 residues. CDR1 SGHTA and CDR2 FQGNSA come from the germline V gene. The method was immunoSEQ multiplex PCR; TCRdb's version includes in-frame clones alone and lacks a portion of them. Of tens of thousands of clones detected, approximately 88% appear once; the ten largest clones hold around 10%. The clonotype was recovered from an adult who received the AZD1222 COVID-19 vaccine. The specimen comprised peripheral blood, sampled 28 days after the second AZD1222 dose. The V and J genes are TRBV7-2 and TRBJ1-5; weak D call: TRBD1 (6 bases). This CDR3 reads CASSLATGSLSYSNQPQHF. The CDR3 DNA sequence: TGTGCCAGCAGCTTAGCTACAGGGAGCCTCTCTTATAGCAATCAGCCCCAGCATTTT.